These 26 T cell receptor beta chains were sequenced from one sample in a study of cytomegalovirus exposure and HLA in healthy donors. The study ran its PCR with 60 Vbeta and 13 Jbeta primers. Clones were sequenced by immunoSEQ multiplex PCR, and TCRdb holds only the in-frame ones, with some missing. The profile covers about 130,000 clones, with approximately 80% appearing a single time and around 1.2% taken by the ten largest. The sequenced sample consisted of PBMCs. These TCRs come from a man aged 50 to 60 in good health and CMV-seronegative.

The CDR3 sequence is CASSVGTSSYNEQFF. The CDR3 DNA reads TGTGCCAGCAGCGTAGGGACTAGCTCCTACAATGAGCAGTTCTTC. The chain has TRBV9 and TRBJ2-1; 7 positions agree with TRBD2. The CDR3 has 15 amino acids. The V and J ends lost 0 bases and 0 bases, in that order; junction bases with no gene match: 0. CDR1 and CDR2 (germline): SGDLS, YYNGEE.

This chain connects TRBV7-6 to TRBJ2-3, with D tentatively TRBD1 (6 bases). The V gene lost 6 bases and the J gene lost 2 bases, with 12 bases spanning the gap. The CDR3 has 14 amino acids. Germline V CDR1 and CDR2: SGHVS, FNYEAQ. The CDR3 nucleotides read TGTGCCAGCAGTCGGACAGAAAACACAGATACGCAGTATTTT. Its translation: CASSRTENTDTQYF. The complete variable domain, with remaining parts taken from reference TRBV7-6 and TRBJ2-3, reads GAGVSQSPRYKVTKRGQDVALRCDPISGHVSLYWYRQALGQGPEFLTYFNYEAQQDKSGLPNDRFSAERPEGSISTLTIQRTEQRDSAMYRCASSRTENTDTQYFGPGTRLTVL.

This clone was counted a single time. The chain is built from TRBV6-6 and TRBJ1-2; D remains unclear. The germline V gene encodes CDR1 MNHNY and CDR2 SVGAGI (reference sequence). The V end lost 2 bases, the J end lost 6 bases, and 13 bases lay between the germline ends. This CDR3 comprises 14 residues. The DNA for the CDR3 is TGTGCCAGCAGTTACAATGGGCAGACAAATGGCTACACCTTC. It translates to CASSYNGQTNGYTF.

This chain connects TRBV10-3 to TRBJ2-5; D not resolved. CDR3 length equals 14 residues. The germline V and J ends were trimmed by 0 bases and 2 bases, with 7 bases remaining between them. Germline CDR1 is ENHRY and CDR2 is SYGVKD. CDR3 amino acids: CAISESNRQETQYF. In DNA, the CDR3 is TGTGCCATCAGTGAGTCTAACAGACAAGAGACCCAGTACTTC.

The V and J genes are TRBV28 and TRBJ2-7; 7 bases match TRBD2. V was pared by 8 bases and J by 7 bases, with 14 bases of the junction left unmatched. Per germline, CDR1 MDHEN and CDR2 SYDVKM. This CDR3 is built from 14 residues. The CDR3 protein is CASRRRLASGEQYF. The CDR3 bases are TGTGCCAGCCGCCGGAGACTAGCATCCGGAGAGCAGTACTTC.

This clone was observed once. The chain links TRBV2 to TRBJ2-5; TRBD1 is a possible D gene (6 bases). With 1 base removed from V and 1 base from J, the gap between germline ends came to 7 bases. There are 14 residues in the CDR3. Germline CDR1 is SNHLY and CDR2 is FYNNEI. DNA for the CDR3: TGTGCCAGCAGTGAAGGGGACACCCAAGAGACCCAGTACTTC. Translated: CASSEGDTQETQYF.

The J gene is TRBJ1-5, the V gene TRBV27, with 9 bases identical to TRBD1. The CDR3 is made up of 13 amino acids. Looked up from germline, CDR1 is MNHEY and CDR2 is SMNVEV (reference sequence). V trimming: 4 bases; J trimming: 9 bases; junction bases outside the gene matches: 4. CDR3 sequence (DNA): TGTGCCAGCAGTTGGGACAGGGACGGGCCCCAGCATTTT. Protein: CASSWDRDGPQHF.

The gene calls are TRBV29-1 and TRBJ2-7; TRBD2 might be the D (5 bases). The V end lost 6 bases, the J end lost 1 base, and 7 bases lay between the germline ends. This CDR3 is 11 amino acids long. Germline loops: CDR1 SQVTM, CDR2 ANQGSEA. CDR3 protein: CSVGESYEQYF. The CDR3 nucleotides are TGCAGCGTCGGGGAATCCTACGAGCAGTACTTC.

The rearrangement uses TRBV2 and TRBJ1-1; D gene uncertain. The CDR3 contains 13 residues. Germline V gene sequence: CDR1 SNHLY, CDR2 FYNNEI. V dropped 4 bases and J dropped 2 bases, with 8 bases sitting between them. CDR3 loop: CASSVVANTEAFF. In DNA form, the CDR3 reads TGTGCCAGCAGTGTGGTAGCAAACACTGAAGCTTTCTTT.

The V call is TRBV5-1, the J call TRBJ2-1; 9 nucleotides line up with TRBD2. This CDR3 has 14 amino acids. CDR1 SGHRS and CDR2 YFSETQ come from the germline V gene. V gave up 7 bases and J gave up 7 bases; unmatched junction bases: 9. The CDR3 DNA follows: TGCGCCAGCGCTCCAGGGACTAGCAATAATGAGCAGTTCTTC. It is translated as CASAPGTSNNEQFF.

Ten or more counts support this clone. J is TRBJ2-5 and V is TRBV5-6, with D perhaps TRBD2 (5 bases). V was trimmed by 1 base and J by 4 bases, leaving 17 bases between them. The CDR3 is 16 amino acids. CDR1 is SGHDT, CDR2 YYEEEE, per germline. The CDR3 bases are TGTGCCAGCAGCTTGATGTGGACGGAGGTCCGAGAGACCCAGTACTTC. This codes for CASSLMWTEVRETQYF.

The V and J genes are TRBV7-2 and TRBJ2-5; the match to TRBD2 covers 11 bases. In germline, CDR1 is SGHTA, CDR2 FQGNSA. This CDR3 is built from 14 residues. V was clipped by 7 bases and J by 2 bases; unmatched bases: 3. The CDR3, as DNA: TGTGCCAGCAAGACTAGCGGGACGCAAGAGACCCAGTACTTC. Translation: CASKTSGTQETQYF. Using reference TRBV7-2 and TRBJ2-5 for the parts outside the CDR3, the full variable domain is GAGVSQSPSNKVTEKGKDVELRCDPISGHTALYWYRQSLGQGLEFLIYFQGNSAPDKSGLPSDRFSAERTGGSVSTLTIQRTQQEDSAVYLCASKTSGTQETQYFGPGTRLLVL.

The rearrangement uses TRBV6-5 and TRBJ1-4, with 10 bases fitting TRBD1. CDR1 is MNHEY, CDR2 SVGAGI, per germline. V lost 4 bases and J lost 5; bases outside the gene matches: 1. CDR3 length equals 14 residues. DNA of the CDR3: TGTGCCAGCAGTTCGACAGGGGGCAATGAAAAACTGTTTTTT. Translating it yields CASSSTGGNEKLFF.

The chain carries TRBV2 and TRBJ2-5; maybe TRBD2 (6 bases). The CDR3 length is 12 residues. Trimming took 11 bases from V and 5 from J, leaving 15 bases between them. Germline V gives CDR1 SNHLY, CDR2 FYNNEI. The CDR3 region has the DNA TGTGCCGGAGGGCAGAGCGGGGAGACCCAGTACTTC. This sequence encodes CAGGQSGETQYF.

The chain has TRBV19 and TRBJ1-5; no firm D call. The CDR3 is made up of 15 amino acids. V lost 6 bases and J lost 2, with 14 bases in between. CDR1 LNHDA and CDR2 SQIVND come from the germline V gene (reference sequence). CDR3 loop: CASRAGGRGNQPQHF. In DNA, the CDR3 is TGTGCCAGTAGGGCGGGAGGGCGAGGCAATCAGCCCCAGCATTTT.

The V call is TRBV19, the J call TRBJ1-5; TRBD1 matches at 9 bases. The CDR3 contains 15 residues. The ends lost 6 bases at V and 4 bases at J; junction bases unmatched: 7. The V gene's germline CDR1 is LNHDA and CDR2 SQIVND (reference sequence). CDR3 coding DNA: TGTGCCAGTAGAGGGGACAGGGAGTGGAATCAGCCCCAGCATTTT. Translation: CASRGDREWNQPQHF.

This clone was found a few times. A read error may produce the germline difference seen at one junction end. The V and J genes are TRBV29-1 and TRBJ2-3, with TRBD2 matching 9 bases. The CDR3 runs to 10 residues. CDR1 SQVTM and CDR2 ANQGSEA come from the germline V gene. This CDR3 reads CSGGTSPVDF. CDR3 sequence (DNA): TGCAGCGGGGGGACTAGCCCTGTGGATTTT.

This clone came up a few times. The genes are TRBV5-1 and TRBJ2-3; 7 positions agree with TRBD1. V lost 7 bases and J lost 6; bases outside the gene matches: 11. Germline V gene data show CDR1 as SGHRS and CDR2 as YFSETQ. CDR3 size: 14 residues. The CDR3 bases are TGCGCCAGCTCTGGACGAGGGGGCAGTGATACGCAGTATTTT. It is translated as CASSGRGGSDTQYF.

The rearrangement links TRBV7-9 to TRBJ2-3; TRBD2 matches at 12 bases. The V gene's germline CDR1 is SEHNR and CDR2 FQNEAQ (reference sequence). The CDR3 sequence is 16 residues long. Losses at the gene ends were 3 bases for V and 4 bases for J; bases not matched to a gene: 5. The CDR3 bases are TGTGCCAGCAGCTTCCCTAGCGGGAGGGGCGCAGATACGCAGTATTTT. It is translated as CASSFPSGRGADTQYF.

This clone was seen a handful of times. The chain employs TRBV10-2 and TRBJ2-4; 7 bases are shared with TRBD2. Germline assignment: CDR1 WSHSY and CDR2 SAAADI. Germline trimming cut 4 bases from V and 0 bases from J; bases unmatched to any gene: 6. This CDR3 spans 16 amino acids. The chain's CDR3 is CASSVSAGEAKNIQYF. In nucleotides, the CDR3 is TGCGCCAGCAGTGTGTCGGCGGGAGAAGCCAAAAACATTCAGTACTTC.

The V call is TRBV6-5, the J call TRBJ1-2, with D uncertain. The V end was cut by 7 bases, the J end by 2 bases, with 14 bases between. This CDR3 has 14 amino acids. Germline CDR1 MNHEY, CDR2 SVGAGI. For the CDR3, the DNA is TGTGCCAGCAAAGGCCCGGGATCCAACTATGGCTACACCTTC. Translation: CASKGPGSNYGYTF.

The V call is TRBV10-3, the J call TRBJ2-2; 11 bases match TRBD2. Germline CDR1 and CDR2: ENHRY and SYGVKD. With 6 bases clipped from V and 1 base from J, the junction kept 4 bases outside the gene matches. There are 16 residues in the CDR3. CDR3 amino acids: CAIRPGTSGNTGELFF. The CDR3 DNA reads TGTGCCATCAGGCCCGGGACTAGCGGGAACACCGGGGAGCTGTTTTTT.

The V call is TRBV5-4, the J call TRBJ2-5; TRBD2 matches at 12 bases. Looked up from germline, CDR1 is SGHNT and CDR2 is YYREEE (reference sequence). This CDR3 contains 17 residues. The ends lost 3 bases at V and 4 bases at J; junction bases unmatched: 10. CDR3 nucleotides: TGTGCCAGCAGCTCCCGTCCTAGCGGGAGGGCCATAGAGACCCAGTACTTC. Its translation: CASSSRPSGRAIETQYF.

The chain carries TRBV28 and TRBJ2-4; 8 nucleotides agree with TRBD2. Germline-derived CDR1 and CDR2 are MDHEN and SYDVKM. The CDR3 has 14 amino acids. V lost 7 bases, J lost 4 bases, and 6 bases stayed unmatched. CDR3 protein: CASNPSGGKNIQYF. The CDR3 DNA is TGTGCCAGCAACCCCAGCGGGGGTAAAAACATTCAGTACTTC.

V is TRBV6-5 and J is TRBJ1-5; tentatively, D is TRBD1 (5 bases). The CDR3 has 15 residues. V shed 2 bases and J shed 0 bases, with 8 bases lying between them. Germline lookup yields CDR1 MNHEY and CDR2 SVGAGI. The CDR3 sequence: CASSYNRNSNQPQHF. Written as DNA, the CDR3 is TGTGCCAGCAGTTACAACAGGAATAGCAATCAGCCCCAGCATTTT.

This chain connects TRBV6-1 to TRBJ2-5; weak D call: TRBD1 (5 bases). CDR1 is MNHNS and CDR2 is SASEGT in the germline V gene. V lost 7 bases and J 7 bases, leaving 19 bases between the germline ends. The CDR3 spans 14 residues. Written as DNA, the CDR3 is TGTGCCAGCATTATCGTAGGGGTTGAAGGGACCCAGTACTTC. Translating it yields CASIIVGVEGTQYF.